Shown below are 23 T cell receptor beta chains from a single sample sequenced in a study of shared clonotypes between healthy human individuals. Method: immunoSEQ multiplex PCR; TCRdb's copy keeps in-frame clones and lacks some. The sample holds about 490,000 clones, over 65% seen once. The sample taken for sequencing was PBMCs. Receptors were obtained from a woman aged 40 to 55 in good health. Some clones in this sample may be carry-over from other donors' samples.

A note on this clone: A much larger clonotype is one base distant, so this may be a read error. This chain connects TRBV6-4 to TRBJ1-5; 8 bases are shared with TRBD1. Germline-derived CDR1 and CDR2 are MRHNA and SNTAGT. There are 15 residues in the CDR3. Trimming removed 3 bases from V and 1 base from J; junction bases left unmatched: 2. CDR3 bases: TGTGCCAGCAGTGAGACAGGGGAAAGCAATCAGCCCCAGCATTTT. Protein: CASSETGESNQPQHF.

The chain combines TRBV11-2 with TRBJ2-7; 8 bases are a match to TRBD2. Germline V lookup: CDR1 SGHAT, CDR2 FQNNGV. This CDR3 contains 15 residues. The ends lost 5 bases at V and 6 bases at J; junction bases unmatched: 12. CDR3 loop: CASSPRSGGDGEQYF. The CDR3 DNA reads as TGTGCCAGCAGCCCCCGCTCGGGAGGGGATGGCGAGCAGTACTTC.

The chain uses TRBV2 and TRBJ2-5, with a tentative D call TRBD2 (6 bases). The CDR3 sequence is 16 residues long. V was trimmed by 2 bases and J by 0 bases, leaving 13 bases between them. Germline V CDR1 and CDR2: SNHLY, FYNNEI. The DNA of the CDR3 is TGTGCCAGCAGTGAAAGTGTTAGCGGTAACCAAGAGACCCAGTACTTC. Its protein product is CASSESVSGNQETQYF. Filled out from reference TRBV2 and TRBJ2-5, the complete variable domain reads EPEVTQTPSHQVTQMGQEVILRCVPISNHLYFYWYRQILGQKVEFLVSFYNNEISEKSEIFDDQFSVERPDGSNFTLKIRSTKLEDSAMYFCASSESVSGNQETQYFGPGTRLLVL.

The table lists this clone with a count of one. This chain joins TRBV7-8 and TRBJ1-2; D might be TRBD1 (6 bases). Germline CDR1 reads SGHVS; CDR2 reads FQNEAQ. The CDR3 has 17 amino acids. The V end was cut by 5 bases, the J end by 4 bases, with 23 bases between. DNA of the CDR3: TGTGCCAGCAGCCCAAGGACAGCGGGGGGGATGGTCTATGGCTACACCTTC. Amino acids: CASSPRTAGGMVYGYTF.

With regard to this clone: The identical CDR3 is also encoded by other nucleotide sequences in the sample. V usage is TRBV7-3 and J usage is TRBJ2-1; unclear D gene. The CDR3 loop spans 11 amino acids. The V gene lost 2 bases and the J gene lost 10 bases, with 6 bases spanning the gap. Germline CDR1 SGHTA, CDR2 FQGTGA. The CDR3 reads CASSLGGEQFF. CDR3 sequence (DNA): TGTGCCAGCAGCTTAGGTGGCGAGCAGTTCTTC.

This chain joins TRBV27 and TRBJ1-2, with TRBD1 identical over 7 bases. Per germline, CDR1 MNHEY and CDR2 SMNVEV (reference sequence). The CDR3 runs to 13 residues. V lost 4 bases to trimming and J lost 8 bases; unmatched junction nucleotides: 7. This chain's CDR3 is CASSSRDSRGYTF. CDR3 sequence (DNA): TGTGCCAGCAGTTCCCGGGACAGTCGGGGCTACACCTTC.

The chain recombines TRBV5-1 with TRBJ2-1, with 7 bases lining up with TRBD2. There are 15 residues in the CDR3. Per the germline V gene, CDR1 is SGHRS and CDR2 is YFSETQ. Unmatched junction bases numbered 2, after V lost 0 bases and J lost 2 bases. The CDR3 DNA follows: TGCGCCAGCAGCTTGGCTAGCGGAGCCTACAATGAGCAGTTCTTC. Its translation: CASSLASGAYNEQFF.

This chain's CDR3 is CASKLTVRPGYTF. The CDR3 DNA reads TGTGCCAGCAAACTAACTGTACGACCCGGCTACACCTTC. The chain is built from TRBV28 and TRBJ1-2; the D is unclear. Deletions cut 7 bases from V and 8 bases from J, with 17 bases between. This CDR3 is built from 13 residues. Germline-derived CDR1 and CDR2 are MDHEN and SYDVKM.

The V call is TRBV5-4, the J call TRBJ2-1; 9 bases fit TRBD1. V shed 0 bases and J 7 bases; nucleotides not matched to a gene: 11. Germline V gene data show CDR1 as SGHNT and CDR2 as YYREEE (reference sequence). The CDR3 sequence is 17 residues long. The CDR3: CASSLGGPTGGGNEQFF. Here the CDR3 DNA reads TGTGCCAGCAGCTTGGGGGGGCCCACAGGGGGCGGAAATGAGCAGTTCTTC. Combining the CDR3 with reference TRBV5-4 and TRBJ2-1 gives the whole variable domain ETGVTQSPTHLIKTRGQQVTLRCSSQSGHNTVSWYQQALGQGPQFIFQYYREEENGRGNFPPRFSGLQFPNYSSELNVNALELDDSALYLCASSLGGPTGGGNEQFFGPGTRLTVL.

On this clone: Other DNA sequences in the sample encode the same CDR3. The V and J genes are TRBV5-1 and TRBJ2-7; 7 bases are shared with TRBD1. The germline V gene encodes CDR1 SGHRS and CDR2 YFSETQ. Trimming cost V 4 bases and J 2 bases; bases outside gene matches: 6. The CDR3 is made up of 14 amino acids. CDR3 loop: CASSPLQGTYEQYF. In DNA, the CDR3 is TGCGCCAGCAGCCCATTACAGGGGACCTACGAGCAGTACTTC.

The J gene is TRBJ2-2, the V gene TRBV5-1, with 8 bases identical to TRBD2. CDR1 and CDR2 from the germline V gene are SGHRS and YFSETQ. This CDR3 comprises 16 residues. With 5 bases clipped from V and 4 bases from J, the junction kept 10 bases outside the gene matches. The CDR3 here is CASRTTGTRSTGELFF. CDR3 nucleotide sequence: TGCGCCAGCAGAACCACCGGGACTAGATCCACCGGGGAGCTGTTTTTT.

This rearrangement joins TRBV5-5 to TRBJ2-5; D not resolved. This CDR3 contains 15 residues. From germline, CDR1 is SGHKS and CDR2 YYEKEE (reference sequence). V was cut by 0 bases and J by 1 base, with 10 bases left in between. DNA for the CDR3: TGTGCCAGCAGCTTGGTGGCACTGGTCCAAGAGACCCAGTACTTC. Translating it yields CASSLVALVQETQYF.

This chain links TRBV7-3 with TRBJ2-1; TRBD1 is a possible D gene (7 bases). The CDR3 has 18 amino acids. Germline V CDR1 and CDR2: SGHTA, FQGTGA. Trimming took 2 bases from V and 5 from J, leaving 22 bases between them. The CDR3 region is CASSLQGGISDRDNEQFF. CDR3 DNA sequence: TGTGCCAGCAGCTTACAGGGGGGTATCTCGGACAGAGACAATGAGCAGTTCTTC.

The V call is TRBV19, the J call TRBJ1-2, with 8 positions matching TRBD1. The CDR3 contains 16 residues. The V gene's germline CDR1 is LNHDA and CDR2 SQIVND (reference sequence). Losses at the gene ends were 5 bases for V and 4 bases for J; bases not matched to a gene: 12. The CDR3 region has the DNA TGTGCCAGTAGTTCATACAGGGGGGACATCTTCTATGGCTACACCTTC. It specifies CASSSYRGDIFYGYTF.

This clone was seen a single time. The chain combines TRBV27 with TRBJ2-6; D ambiguous. Trimming cost V 0 bases and J 4 bases, with 4 bases left between them. CDR1 and CDR2 (germline): MNHEY, SMNVEV (reference sequence). CDR3 length equals 14 residues. The CDR3 here is CASSLSVGANVLTF. CDR3 coding DNA: TGTGCCAGCAGTTTATCAGTCGGGGCCAACGTCCTGACTTTC.

DNA for the CDR3: TGTGCCAGCAGTTTCCCCGACAGGGCTGGAAACACCATATATTTT. It codes for CASSFPDRAGNTIYF. The gene calls are TRBV28 and TRBJ1-3, with 7 bases that match TRBD1. Germline V CDR1 and CDR2: MDHEN, SYDVKM. V was pared by 3 bases and J by 2 bases, with 4 bases of the junction left unmatched. The CDR3 spans 15 residues.

V and J are TRBV27 and TRBJ2-7; the D gene is possibly TRBD1 (6 bases). The V end lost 4 bases, the J end lost 2 bases, and 12 bases lay between the germline ends. The germline gives CDR1 MNHEY, CDR2 SMNVEV (reference sequence). The CDR3 covers 14 residues. The CDR3 nucleotides are TGTGCCAGCAGTTCTAACAGGGATCCCTACGAGCAGTACTTC. Its protein is CASSSNRDPYEQYF.

The genes are TRBV15 and TRBJ2-7; D is uncertain. The V and J ends lost 0 bases and 2 bases respectively, with 11 bases between them. Germline assignment: CDR1 LNHNV and CDR2 YYDKDF (reference sequence). The CDR3 runs 15 residues. CDR3 bases: TGTGCCACCAGCAGAGATAAAGCTCTCCCCTACGAGCAGTACTTC. This codes for CATSRDKALPYEQYF.

This clone was recorded a few times. The chain is built from TRBV7-9 and TRBJ2-7; the D is unclear. V shed 1 base and J shed 5 bases, with 12 bases lying between them. This CDR3 has 14 residues. Germline V CDR1 and CDR2: SEHNR, FQNEAQ (reference sequence). The CDR3 nucleotides read TGTGCCAGCAGCTTAGGTTTGGGCCTCAACGAGCAGTACTTC. Its translation is CASSLGLGLNEQYF.

V is TRBV7-9 and J is TRBJ1-1; D is undetermined. With 4 bases removed from V and 0 bases from J, the gap between germline ends came to 12 bases. CDR3 length equals 15 residues. Germline CDR1 SEHNR, CDR2 FQNEAQ (reference sequence). CDR3 coding DNA: TGTGCCAGCAGCTATCGGGTACAAATGAACACTGAAGCTTTCTTT. Residues: CASSYRVQMNTEAFF.

The CDR3 sequence: CASSSDGTVQETQYF. The CDR3 region has the DNA TGTGCCAGTAGTAGTGACGGGACAGTACAAGAGACCCAGTACTTC. V is TRBV19 and J is TRBJ2-5; 7 nucleotides agree with TRBD1. The CDR3 totals 15 residues. CDR1 is LNHDA, CDR2 SQIVND, per germline (reference sequence). The V and J ends lost 4 bases and 2 bases, in that order; junction bases with no gene match: 7. The full variable domain, completed using reference TRBV19 and TRBJ2-5, is DGGITQSPKYLFRKEGQNVTLSCEQNLNHDAMYWYRQDPGQGLRLIYYSQIVNDFQKGDIAEGYSVSREKKESFPLTVTSAQKNPTAFYLCASSSDGTVQETQYFGPGTRLLVL.

J is TRBJ2-3 and V is TRBV6-1, with 7 positions matching TRBD2. The CDR3 extends over 14 amino acids. Germline loops: CDR1 MNHNS, CDR2 SASEGT. J gave up 4 bases and V 7 bases, and 8 bases lay outside the gene matches. The CDR3 loop is CASKLQLASDTQYF. The CDR3 DNA reads as TGTGCCAGCAAACTGCAACTAGCGTCAGATACGCAGTATTTT.

As regards this clone: A far larger clone is one base from this, pointing to a likely read error. V usage is TRBV7-9 and J usage is TRBJ1-2; D gene ambiguous. The germline CDR1 and CDR2 sequences are SEHNR and FQNEAQ (reference sequence). The CDR3 has 14 residues. The CDR3: CAGSLAASNYGYTF. The CDR3 DNA reads TGTGCCGGCAGCTTAGCAGCCTCTAACTATGGCTACACCTTC.